The clone carrying this T cell receptor beta chain showed up just a few times. From RNA, the CDR3 regions of TCR beta chains were amplified and sequenced. RT-PCR with HTBI primers came first, then second-round multiplex PCR. MiXCR, applied by TCRdb to the multiplex PCR reads, yields one record per CDR3 protein. Of over a million distinct CDR3 sequences listed, about 35% were seen once; the top ten hold more than 9.5%. The sample belongs to a study of Graves' ophthalmopathy and Graves' hyperthyroidism. Study context: Being free of ophthalmopathy for 18 months of follow-up defined stable hyperthyroidism.

The CDR3 totals 14 residues. The germline V gene encodes CDR1 DFQATT and CDR2 SNEGSKA (reference sequence). After removal of 0 bases from V and 7 bases from J, the junction contained 6 bases not matched to a gene. Lactation, pregnancy, uncontrolled infections and other autoimmune diseases were all grounds for excluding patients. The genes are TRBV20-1 and TRBJ1-5; 7 bases match TRBD1. Sequenced: peripheral blood or thyroid tissue (not recorded which). This TCR derives from an adult man with Graves' hyperthyroidism. This chain's CDR3 is CSARERQGLQPQHF. CDR3 nucleotides: TGCAGTGCTAGAGAGAGACAGGGTTTACAGCCCCAGCATTTT.